Below, 2 T cell receptor beta chains from the same sample are listed, as sequenced in a study of T cell repertoires in cytomegalovirus infection. No antigens are known for them. MiXCR, run by TCRdb on the reads, gives a single entry per CDR3 protein. The sample records roughly 150,000 distinct CDR3 sequences, less than 25% being singletons. This specimen consisted of CD8+ T cells from cultured PBMCs, obtained from culture after CMV antigen stimulation. Receptors were obtained from a human donor in good health (CMV status not recorded). Some clones in this sample may be carry-over from other donors' samples.

This sequence joins TRBV20-1 and TRBJ2-7; D is uncertain. Germline V gene lookup returns CDR1 DFQATT and CDR2 SNEGSKA (reference sequence). CDR3 length equals 12 residues. V was trimmed by 6 bases and J by 6 bases, leaving 15 bases between them. CDR3 region: CSAYPSELEQYF. CDR3 sequence (DNA): TGCAGTGCGTACCCTTCGGAGCTCGAGCAGTACTTC.

The chain is built from TRBV12-3 or TRBV12-4 and TRBJ1-2, with D perhaps TRBD1 (5 bases). Trimming cost V 4 bases and J 7 bases, with 22 bases left between them. This CDR3 region has 16 residues. CDR3 protein: CASSSLPPSRGAGYTF. In nucleotides, the CDR3 is TGTGCCAGCAGTTCCTTACCCCCTAGTCGCGGGGCTGGCTACACCTTC.